The table lists the clone carrying this T cell receptor (beta chain) with many counts. The antigen is not known. These data come from a study of T cells in Graves' hyperthyroidism and ophthalmopathy. Template material for amplifying TCR beta CDR3 regions consisted of RNA transcripts. The TCR CDR3 was amplified in a first-round RT-PCR using the HTBI primer set. From the multiplex PCR reads, TCRdb called clonotypes with MiXCR, one entry per CDR3 protein. The repertoire holds approximately 600,000 distinct CDR3 sequences, with about a fifth as singletons. Whole-study results and caveats: Blood also contained most expanded thyroid clonotypes above 0.001.

Subjects with ophthalmopathy showed a Clinical Activity Score no lower than 3, a NOSPECS grade no lower than 4, and a duration shorter than 3 months. Thyroid ultrasound and orbital computed tomography, with clinical symptoms and serum thyroxine and TRAb, informed diagnoses. Germline V gene sequence: CDR1 SGHAT, CDR2 FQNNGV. The CDR3 spans 15 residues. V shed 7 bases and J shed 0 bases, with 14 bases lying between them. The chain carries TRBV11-2 and TRBJ2-3, with D uncertain. This TCR came from a man aged 25 to 40 with Graves' ophthalmopathy. Sequenced sample: blood. Here the CDR3 DNA reads TGTGCCAGCACCCTAGGGTCAGCTAGCACAGATACGCAGTATTTT. This gives the protein CASTLGSASTDTQYF.